One and the same sample provided the 25 T cell receptor beta chains below, sequenced in a study of blood T cell repertoires in COVID-19 (dated by TCRdb to 2018 to 2021). The library was obtained by the immunoSEQ multiplex PCR assay. TCRdb's version of the immuneACCESS table is confined to in-frame rearrangements and falls short of the full clone set. An unresolved V gene accounts for under half of the shortfall where checked; the remainder is of unknown origin. This sample holds 250,000 to 300,000 clones; 70% to 90% were observed only once. The top ten hold about an eighth of the sample. The sample consisted of peripheral blood. The origin of the receptors is a woman in her seventies with COVID-19, enrolled during active disease.

This chain connects TRBV20-1 to TRBJ2-5; 7 nucleotides agree with TRBD2. With V trimmed by 3 bases and J by 2 bases, 12 bases remained unmatched. CDR1 is DFQATT, CDR2 SNEGSKA, per germline (reference sequence). CDR3 length equals 16 residues. CDR3 nucleotide sequence: TGCAGTGCTAGTGGAGGTAGCGGGTGGAATCAAGAGACCCAGTACTTC. Its protein product is CSASGGSGWNQETQYF.

This sequence joins TRBV5-1 and TRBJ1-2, with D perhaps matching TRBD1 (5 bases). CDR1 SGHRS and CDR2 YFSETQ come from the germline V gene. V was clipped by 2 bases and J by 4 bases, with 18 bases between them. The CDR3 has 16 amino acids. CDR3 in amino acids: CASSFSQGGTAYGYTF. The CDR3, as DNA: TGCGCCAGCAGCTTTTCTCAGGGAGGTACTGCCTATGGCTACACCTTC.

V and J are TRBV10-2 and TRBJ1-1, with D possibly being TRBD1 (5 bases). Germline V gives CDR1 WSHSY, CDR2 SAAADI. CDR3 size: 15 residues. V dropped 0 bases and J dropped 6 bases, with 14 bases sitting between them. CDR3 in DNA: TGCGCCAGCAGTGAGTCGGCGGGGCTGTCCTCTGAAGCTTTCTTT. Protein: CASSESAGLSSEAFF.

The chain carries TRBV14 and TRBJ2-7, with TRBD1 identical over 7 bases. The CDR3 contains 14 residues. Looked up from germline, CDR1 is SGHDN and CDR2 is FVKESK. With 3 bases clipped from V and 0 bases from J, the junction kept 2 bases outside the gene matches. The DNA of the CDR3 is TGTGCCAGCAGCCAGGGACAGTTCTCCTACGAGCAGTACTTC. The encoded protein is CASSQGQFSYEQYF.

The genes are TRBV29-1 and TRBJ2-5; D possibly corresponds to TRBD2 (5 bases). This CDR3 has 13 amino acids. V lost 3 bases and J 4 bases, leaving 12 bases between the germline ends. Germline CDR1 SQVTM, CDR2 ANQGSEA. The CDR3 reads CSVDRGVRETQYF. In DNA form, the CDR3 reads TGCAGCGTTGATCGGGGTGTGCGAGAGACCCAGTACTTC.

The rearrangement joins TRBV2 to TRBJ2-3, with TRBD2 as a possible D gene (5 bases). Germline V lookup: CDR1 SNHLY, CDR2 FYNNEI. Trimming pared 3 bases from V and 7 bases from J, leaving 8 bases between. CDR3 length equals 12 residues. CDR3: CASSEPGNTQYF. The CDR3, as DNA: TGTGCCAGCAGTGAGCCGGGAAATACGCAGTATTTT.

This clone has more than one count but fewer than ten. The J gene is TRBJ2-2, the V gene TRBV10-1; D gene unclear. The V and J ends lost 3 bases and 0 bases respectively, with 5 bases between them. This CDR3 spans 14 amino acids. Germline V gene data show CDR1 as WNHNN and CDR2 as SYGVQD (reference sequence). CDR3 sequence: CASSDRTNTGELFF. The CDR3 bases are TGCGCCAGCAGTGATAGAACGAACACCGGGGAGCTGTTTTTT.

The chain recombines TRBV6-4 with TRBJ2-7; TRBD1 agrees at 7 bases. This CDR3 is 15 amino acids long. Germline-derived CDR1 and CDR2 are MRHNA and SNTAGT. The V gene end was trimmed by 5 bases and the J gene end by 4 bases; junction bases not matched to a gene: 11. CDR3 sequence (DNA): TGTGCCAGCAGTTCCTCGACAGGGAATTCTTACGAGCAGTACTTC. It is translated as CASSSSTGNSYEQYF.

The chain is built from TRBV19 and TRBJ2-5; 7 bases align to TRBD2. Germline V gives CDR1 LNHDA, CDR2 SQIVND (reference sequence). The CDR3 consists of 14 residues. Trimming at V came to 2 bases and at J to 2 bases, leaving 2 bases not matched to a gene. CDR3 nucleotide sequence: TGTGCCAGTAGTATATCGCGGGGGCAAGAGACCCAGTACTTC. It codes for CASSISRGQETQYF.

The CDR3 loop reads CASSPPTGNYGYTF. The CDR3 DNA is TGTGCCAGCAGTCCCCCGACGGGAAACTATGGCTACACCTTC. The chain joins TRBV28 to TRBJ1-2; D is undetermined. Trimming removed 5 bases from V and 2 bases from J, with 12 bases in between. This CDR3 has 14 amino acids. The germline V gene has CDR1 MDHEN and CDR2 SYDVKM.

This clone turned up a few times. The chain employs TRBV18 and TRBJ1-1; TRBD1 aligns across 9 bases. The germline gives CDR1 KGHSH, CDR2 LQKENI. V lost 2 bases and J lost 11; bases outside the gene matches: 12. CDR3 length: 15 amino acids. The CDR3 sequence is CASSPETGGYEGAFF. For the CDR3, the DNA is TGTGCCAGCTCACCAGAGACAGGGGGATATGAAGGGGCTTTCTTT.

The rearrangement joins TRBV18 to TRBJ1-6; D call uncertain. Germline lookup yields CDR1 KGHSH and CDR2 LQKENI. The CDR3 length is 15 residues. V lost 3 bases and J 6 bases, leaving 12 bases between the germline ends. The CDR3 DNA reads TGTGCCAGCTCACCTGCGGAGAGCCTTAATTCACCCCTCCACTTT. This sequence encodes CASSPAESLNSPLHF.

The gene calls are TRBV10-3 and TRBJ2-3; TRBD2 matches 8 bases. Germline V CDR1 and CDR2: ENHRY, SYGVKD. The CDR3 covers 18 residues. After removal of 0 bases from V and 3 bases from J, the junction contained 11 bases not matched to a gene. This CDR3 reads CAISESWGGSGETDTQYF. In DNA form, the CDR3 reads TGTGCCATCAGTGAGTCGTGGGGTGGTAGCGGGGAAACAGATACGCAGTATTTT.

This clone appeared a single time. V usage is TRBV30 and J usage is TRBJ2-7; the match to TRBD1 covers 8 bases. V shed 6 bases, J shed 3 bases, and the junction held 1 base outside the gene matches. CDR3 length equals 11 residues. Germline V gene data show CDR1 as GTSNPN and CDR2 as SVGIG (reference sequence). The CDR3 loop reads CACDRGYEQYF. For the CDR3, the DNA is TGTGCCTGCGACAGGGGCTACGAGCAGTACTTC.

This chain joins TRBV2 and TRBJ1-1; D uncertain. The CDR3 is 15 residues long. Trimming took 3 bases from V and 6 from J, leaving 17 bases between them. Germline V gene sequence: CDR1 SNHLY, CDR2 FYNNEI. The CDR3 here is CASSEVQATSAEAFF. CDR3 nucleotide sequence: TGTGCCAGCAGTGAGGTTCAGGCAACGTCCGCTGAAGCTTTCTTT.

The chain employs TRBV28 and TRBJ1-2; no clear D. Looked up from germline, CDR1 is MDHEN and CDR2 is SYDVKM. The V and J ends lost 4 bases and 6 bases respectively, with 9 bases between them. The CDR3 consists of 12 residues. The CDR3 protein is CASSSQVDGYTF. DNA for the CDR3: TGTGCCAGCAGTTCTCAGGTAGATGGCTACACCTTC.

The chain combines TRBV24-1 with TRBJ2-4; maybe TRBD2 (5 bases). V was clipped by 7 bases and J by 6 bases, with 12 bases between them. Germline CDR1 is KGHDR and CDR2 is SFDVKD. The CDR3 is 13 amino acids. The CDR3 DNA reads TGTGCCACCAGCCCCGGGAAACGAAACATTCAGTACTTC. Translating it yields CATSPGKRNIQYF.

This rearrangement joins TRBV5-1 to TRBJ2-5; TRBD2 matches 12 bases. CDR1 SGHRS and CDR2 YFSETQ come from the germline V gene. Trimming took 4 bases from V and 2 from J; bases not matched to a gene: 3. The CDR3 contains 15 residues. This CDR3 reads CASSALAGGQETQYF. The CDR3, as DNA: TGCGCCAGCAGCGCACTAGCGGGGGGACAAGAGACCCAGTACTTC.

The chain combines TRBV5-1 with TRBJ1-2, with 8 positions matching TRBD1. Trimming took 4 bases from V and 5 from J; bases not matched to a gene: 10. Germline assignment: CDR1 SGHRS and CDR2 YFSETQ. The CDR3 has 15 amino acids. The CDR3 DNA sequence: TGCGCCAGCAGCCTAACCGGACAGGGAGAGTATGGCTACACCTTC. Its protein product is CASSLTGQGEYGYTF.

This chain links TRBV7-9 with TRBJ2-7; TRBD1 agrees at 9 bases. The CDR3 totals 15 residues. Germline values: CDR1 SEHNR, CDR2 FQNEAQ (reference sequence). After removal of 0 bases from V and 6 bases from J, the junction contained 6 bases not matched to a gene. The CDR3 loop is CASSLAGQGLGEQYF. CDR3 nucleotides: TGTGCCAGCAGCTTAGCGGGACAGGGACTCGGCGAGCAGTACTTC.

This sequence joins TRBV10-3 and TRBJ2-2, with 10 positions matching TRBD2. V was clipped by 6 bases and J by 5 bases; unmatched bases: 3. The germline CDR1 and CDR2 sequences are ENHRY and SYGVKD. This CDR3 comprises 14 residues. CDR3 sequence: CAIRSSGGTGELFF. CDR3 bases: TGTGCCATCAGAAGTAGCGGGGGGACCGGGGAGCTGTTTTTT.

The chain links TRBV4-1 to TRBJ1-2, with D uncertain. Trimming took 1 base from V and 0 from J, leaving 12 bases between them. Germline V gene sequence: CDR1 MGHRA, CDR2 YSYEKL. The CDR3 totals 16 residues. CDR3 DNA: TGCGCCAGCAGCCAAGTCGCGGGATTGGCTAACTATGGCTACACCTTC. Its protein product is CASSQVAGLANYGYTF.

The gene calls are TRBV6-2 or TRBV6-3 and TRBJ1-1; a weak D match, TRBD1 (5 bases). Germline CDR1 MNHEY, CDR2 SVGEGT. The CDR3 has 16 residues. V lost 3 bases and J 2 bases, leaving 16 bases between the germline ends. The CDR3, as DNA: TGTGCCAGCAGTTATTCGGTCTGGAGGGGAAACACTGAAGCTTTCTTT. Its translation is CASSYSVWRGNTEAFF.

The chain joins TRBV11-3 to TRBJ1-1, with a tentative D call TRBD1 (6 bases). V lost 1 base and J 2 bases, leaving 11 bases between the germline ends. Germline loops: CDR1 SGHNT, CDR2 YENEEA. This CDR3 is built from 15 residues. The chain's CDR3 is CASSLGQGTNTEAFF. The DNA for the CDR3 is TGTGCCAGCAGCTTAGGTCAGGGGACCAACACTGAAGCTTTCTTT.

The chain carries TRBV4-1 and TRBJ2-5; 9 nucleotides line up with TRBD1. V lost 6 bases and J lost 5; bases outside the gene matches: 7. The germline gives CDR1 MGHRA, CDR2 YSYEKL. The CDR3 is 14 residues long. The CDR3 DNA is TGCGCCAGCAGTCGTACAGGGGGCGGGGAGACCCAGTACTTC. It specifies CASSRTGGGETQYF.